These 23 T cell receptor beta chains came from one sample sequenced in a study of shared clonotypes between healthy human individuals. Measured with immunoSEQ multiplex PCR; TCRdb has only the in-frame clones, and not every one. The sample yields approximately 1,500,000 clones, around 97% seen once. The sequenced material came from naive CD4+ T cells sorted from blood. Specified subset: CD45RA+ positively selected. The receptors were gathered from a man between 25 and 39 years old in good health.

This clone was detected once. CDR3 in amino acids: CASSFESLAGVREQYF. In DNA, the CDR3 is TGTGCCAGCAGCTTCGAGAGCCTAGCGGGAGTTCGCGAGCAGTACTTC. The chain is built from TRBV7-2 and TRBJ2-7; 10 positions agree with TRBD2. After removal of 3 bases from V and 6 bases from J, the junction contained 11 bases not matched to a gene. The germline V gene has CDR1 SGHTA and CDR2 FQGNSA. The CDR3 covers 16 residues.

V usage is TRBV2 and J usage is TRBJ2-4; D remains unclear. This CDR3 has 14 amino acids. Trimming pared 9 bases from V and 3 bases from J, leaving 15 bases between. The germline gives CDR1 SNHLY, CDR2 FYNNEI. CDR3 in DNA: TGTGCCAGAGCGAGGACGGACGTCAAAAACATTCAGTACTTC. It codes for CARARTDVKNIQYF.

V usage is TRBV30 and J usage is TRBJ1-1; D unclear. CDR1 is GTSNPN and CDR2 is SVGIG in the germline V gene (reference sequence). Deletions cut 5 bases from V and 9 bases from J, with 13 bases between. The CDR3 loop spans 11 amino acids. The CDR3 coding sequence is TGTGCCTGGGATAAGCAGCGTCAAGCTTTCTTT. Translation gives CAWDKQRQAFF.

This clone was seen only a few times. The chain employs TRBV11-3 and TRBJ2-3, with no clear D. Germline values: CDR1 SGHNT, CDR2 YENEEA. The ends were cut back, 5 bases at V and 4 bases at J, with 7 bases in the middle. This CDR3 region has 12 residues. The CDR3 loop is CASSLNADTQYF. The CDR3 DNA is TGTGCCAGCAGCCTAAACGCAGATACGCAGTATTTT.

The rearrangement links TRBV28 to TRBJ1-3; D not resolved. The germline V gene encodes CDR1 MDHEN and CDR2 SYDVKM. This CDR3 spans 14 amino acids. Trimming took off 3 bases at V and 3 bases at J, with 9 bases between the two ends. The CDR3: CASSLVEVGNTIYF. CDR3 nucleotides: TGTGCCAGCAGTTTGGTAGAAGTTGGAAACACCATATATTTT.

CDR3 protein: CASSLRTSSSYEQYF. The CDR3 DNA reads TGTGCCAGCAGTTTACGGACGTCCAGCTCCTACGAGCAGTACTTC. This sequence joins TRBV28 and TRBJ2-7, with unresolved D. With 2 bases removed from V and 0 bases from J, the gap between germline ends came to 11 bases. Germline V CDR1 and CDR2: MDHEN, SYDVKM. The CDR3 has 15 amino acids. The full variable domain, completed using reference TRBV28 and TRBJ2-7, is DVKVTQSSRYLVKRTGEKVFLECVQDMDHENMFWYRQDPGLGLRLIYFSYDVKMKEKGDIPEGYSVSREKKERFSLILESASTNQTSMYLCASSLRTSSSYEQYFGPGTRLTVT.

The V call is TRBV7-9, the J call TRBJ1-1; possible D gene TRBD1, 6 bases. CDR3 length equals 14 residues. In germline, CDR1 is SEHNR, CDR2 FQNEAQ (reference sequence). The V end was cut by 7 bases, the J end by 4 bases, with 16 bases between. CDR3 nucleotides: TGTGCCAGCACTCCGTCGGGGGCCGGCACTGAAGCTTTCTTT. Translating gives CASTPSGAGTEAFF.

V usage is TRBV10-3 and J usage is TRBJ2-7, with TRBD2 identical over 12 bases. Germline V CDR1 and CDR2: ENHRY, SYGVKD. The CDR3 consists of 14 residues. V gave up 11 bases and J gave up 0 bases; unmatched junction bases: 5. CDR3 sequence: CAAASGRASYEQYF. The CDR3 DNA reads as TGTGCCGCTGCTAGCGGGAGGGCCTCCTACGAGCAGTACTTC.

CDR3 amino acids: CASSLAAARDTQYF. The CDR3 DNA sequence: TGCGCCAGCAGCTTGGCAGCTGCCCGGGATACGCAGTATTTT. V usage is TRBV5-1 and J usage is TRBJ2-3; unclear D gene. The CDR3 contains 14 residues. The V gene's germline CDR1 is SGHRS and CDR2 YFSETQ. V lost 0 bases and J lost 6, with 11 bases in between.

V gene TRBV10-3 combines with J gene TRBJ1-1; D is perhaps TRBD1 (5 bases). V was shortened by 6 bases and J by 12 bases, with 23 bases between the two germline ends. The germline CDR1 and CDR2 sequences are ENHRY and SYGVKD. The CDR3 runs to 14 residues. The CDR3 loop is CAIRMGDEAPLTFF. CDR3 bases: TGTGCCATCAGGATGGGGGATGAAGCGCCTTTGACTTTCTTT.

Worth noting for this clone: Other DNA sequences in this specimen translate into the identical CDR3. The rearrangement joins TRBV5-1 to TRBJ2-1; 9 nucleotides match TRBD2. The V segment lost 1 base and the J segment 4 bases; nucleotides outside the gene matches: 3. Germline V gene data show CDR1 as SGHRS and CDR2 as YFSETQ. There are 15 residues in the CDR3. In DNA form, the CDR3 reads TGCGCCAGCAGCTTGACTAGCGGGTCGTACAATGAGCAGTTCTTC. Its protein is CASSLTSGSYNEQFF.

The J gene is TRBJ2-5, the V gene TRBV5-1; 9 bases map to TRBD1. From germline, CDR1 is SGHRS and CDR2 YFSETQ. Trimming at V came to 1 base and at J to 5 bases, leaving 15 bases not matched to a gene. The CDR3 consists of 18 residues. CDR3 nucleotide sequence: TGCGCCAGCAGCTTGAGTTTCCGGGACAGGGTGCGTCATGAGACCCAGTACTTC. Translating gives CASSLSFRDRVRHETQYF.

This chain joins TRBV10-3 and TRBJ2-1, with D possibly matching TRBD2 (6 bases). Trimming pared 0 bases from V and 8 bases from J, leaving 14 bases between. CDR1 is ENHRY, CDR2 SYGVKD, per germline. The CDR3 is 15 amino acids. The CDR3 loop reads CAISESRGWGDEQFF. CDR3 in DNA: TGTGCCATCAGTGAGTCCCGGGGCTGGGGGGATGAGCAGTTCTTC.

V usage is TRBV30 and J usage is TRBJ2-1; 8 bases map to TRBD2. Germline CDR1 and CDR2: GTSNPN and SVGIG (reference sequence). There are 13 residues in the CDR3. Germline trimming cut 3 bases from V and 9 bases from J; bases unmatched to any gene: 7. DNA for the CDR3: TGTGCCTGGAGCTTTGAGACTAGCGTTGAGCAGTTCTTC. This codes for CAWSFETSVEQFF.

V and J are TRBV5-1 and TRBJ1-4; no firm D call. Germline CDR1 reads SGHRS; CDR2 reads YFSETQ. CDR3 length: 14 amino acids. V lost 0 bases and J lost 4, with 7 bases in between. Here the CDR3 reads CASSLELGNEKLFF. CDR3 DNA sequence: TGCGCCAGCAGCTTGGAGTTGGGTAATGAAAAACTGTTTTTT.

The V gene is TRBV7-3, the J gene TRBJ2-1; TRBD1 aligns across 7 bases. Germline V lookup: CDR1 SGHTA, CDR2 FQGTGA. The CDR3 totals 14 residues. The junction had 4 bases not matched to a gene; V was cut back by 5 bases and J by 3 bases. The CDR3 nucleotides are TGTGCCAGCAGCCGACAGGGAAACTACAATGAGCAGTTCTTC. Translation: CASSRQGNYNEQFF.

This rearrangement joins TRBV11-2 to TRBJ2-7; D not resolved. Trimming pared 6 bases from V and 2 bases from J, leaving 17 bases between. From germline, CDR1 is SGHAT and CDR2 FQNNGV. The CDR3 has 15 residues. CDR3 DNA sequence: TGTGCCAGCAGACCACCCAAACAGTTTACCTACGAGCAGTACTTC. Protein product: CASRPPKQFTYEQYF.

This chain uses TRBV9 with TRBJ2-7; D is uncertain. The CDR3 runs 13 residues. The germline gives CDR1 SGDLS, CDR2 YYNGEE. Trimming removed 3 bases from V and 1 base from J, with 8 bases in between. CDR3 DNA: TGTGCCAGCAGCGCGCCCGGGTCCTACGAGCAGTACTTC. Amino acids: CASSAPGSYEQYF.

This clone was seen a few times. This rearrangement joins TRBV14 to TRBJ1-5; the D is unclear. The V and J ends lost 5 bases and 3 bases respectively, with 14 bases between them. Germline CDR1 is SGHDN and CDR2 is FVKESK. This CDR3 region has 15 residues. CDR3 loop: CASSLAGSPNQPQHF. CDR3 sequence (DNA): TGTGCCAGCAGCTTGGCGGGGTCCCCCAATCAGCCCCAGCATTTT.

The chain employs TRBV6-1 and TRBJ1-2; no clear D gene. V lost 6 bases and J lost 6, with 20 bases in between. CDR1 and CDR2 from the germline V gene are MNHNS and SASEGT. The CDR3 has 15 residues. The CDR3 region is CASRESTPIRNGYTF. The CDR3 DNA reads as TGTGCCAGCAGGGAGTCGACCCCAATCAGGAATGGCTACACCTTC.

The chain uses TRBV5-1 and TRBJ2-3; D gene unclear. The germline V gene has CDR1 SGHRS and CDR2 YFSETQ. The CDR3 runs to 14 residues. The V end lost 4 bases, the J end lost 4 bases, and 13 bases lay between the germline ends. CDR3 sequence reads: CASSQASTADTQYF. The DNA of the CDR3 is TGCGCCAGCAGCCAGGCTAGTACTGCAGATACGCAGTATTTT.

The chain combines TRBV18 with TRBJ1-5; 8 positions match TRBD1. Germline V gene data show CDR1 as KGHSH and CDR2 as LQKENI. Trimming removed 6 bases from V and 1 base from J; junction bases left unmatched: 8. This CDR3 is built from 16 residues. CDR3 protein: CASSLTGQASNQPQHF. The CDR3 DNA is TGTGCCAGCTCCCTCACGGGACAGGCGAGCAATCAGCCCCAGCATTTT.

The J gene is TRBJ2-3, the V gene TRBV18, with 9 bases that match TRBD2. The CDR3 length is 18 residues. The trim removed 0 bases at V and 5 bases at J, leaving 12 bases unmatched. Germline V gene lookup returns CDR1 KGHSH and CDR2 LQKENI. CDR3 in DNA: TGTGCCAGCTCACCACCCCGCGCGGGAGGGCCTGGGAGAGATACGCAGTATTTT. Amino acids: CASSPPRAGGPGRDTQYF.